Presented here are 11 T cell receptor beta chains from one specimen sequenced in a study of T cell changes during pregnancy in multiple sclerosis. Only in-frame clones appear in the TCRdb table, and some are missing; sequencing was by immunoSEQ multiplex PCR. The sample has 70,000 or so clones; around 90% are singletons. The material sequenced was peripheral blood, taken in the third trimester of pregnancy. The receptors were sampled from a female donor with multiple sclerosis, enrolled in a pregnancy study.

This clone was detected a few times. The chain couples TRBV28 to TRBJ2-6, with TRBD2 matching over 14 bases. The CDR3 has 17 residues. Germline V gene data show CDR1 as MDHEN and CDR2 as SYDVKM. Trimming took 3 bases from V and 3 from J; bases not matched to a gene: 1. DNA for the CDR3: TGTGCCAGCAGTTTGGGGACTAGCGGGGGTGGGGCCAACGTCCTGACTTTC. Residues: CASSLGTSGGGANVLTF.

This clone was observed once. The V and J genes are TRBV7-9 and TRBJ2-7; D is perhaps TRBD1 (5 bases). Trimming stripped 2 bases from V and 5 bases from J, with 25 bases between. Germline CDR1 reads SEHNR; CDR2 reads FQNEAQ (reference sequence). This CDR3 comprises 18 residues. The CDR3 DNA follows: TGTGCCAGCAGCTTAAAAGGGGAAAGTTCATCGATATCCAACGAGCAGTACTTC. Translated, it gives CASSLKGESSSISNEQYF.

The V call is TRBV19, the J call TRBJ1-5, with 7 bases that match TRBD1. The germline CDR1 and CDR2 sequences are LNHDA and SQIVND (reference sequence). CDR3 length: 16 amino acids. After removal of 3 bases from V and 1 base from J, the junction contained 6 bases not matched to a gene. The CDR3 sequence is CASSIERGLSNQPQHF. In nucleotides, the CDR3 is TGTGCCAGTAGTATCGAAAGGGGGCTGAGCAATCAGCCCCAGCATTTT.

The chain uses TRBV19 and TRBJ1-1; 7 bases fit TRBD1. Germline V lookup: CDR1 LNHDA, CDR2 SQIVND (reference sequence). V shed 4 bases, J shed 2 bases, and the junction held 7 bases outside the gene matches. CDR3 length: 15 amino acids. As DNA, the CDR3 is TGTGCCAGTAGTACCCCAGGGGGGAGTAACACTGAAGCTTTCTTT. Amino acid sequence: CASSTPGGSNTEAFF.

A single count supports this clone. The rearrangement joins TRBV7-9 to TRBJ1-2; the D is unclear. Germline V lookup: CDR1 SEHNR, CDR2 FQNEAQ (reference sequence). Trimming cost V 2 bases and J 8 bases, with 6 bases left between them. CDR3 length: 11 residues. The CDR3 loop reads CASSLSGGYTF. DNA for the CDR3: TGTGCCAGCAGCTTATCCGGGGGCTACACCTTC.

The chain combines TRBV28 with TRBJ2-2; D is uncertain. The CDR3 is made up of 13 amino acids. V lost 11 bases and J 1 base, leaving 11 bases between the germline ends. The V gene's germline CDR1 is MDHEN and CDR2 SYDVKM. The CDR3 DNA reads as TGTGCCCTATCCAGGCGGAACACCGGGGAGCTGTTTTTT. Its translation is CALSRRNTGELFF.

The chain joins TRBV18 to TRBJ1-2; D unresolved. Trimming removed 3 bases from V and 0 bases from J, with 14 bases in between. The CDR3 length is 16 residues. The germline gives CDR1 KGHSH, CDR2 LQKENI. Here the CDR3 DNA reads TGTGCCAGCTCACCTCCGGCGGGTACTTCTAACTATGGCTACACCTTC. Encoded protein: CASSPPAGTSNYGYTF. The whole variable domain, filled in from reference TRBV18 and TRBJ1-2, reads NAGVMQNPRHLVRRRGQEARLRCSPMKGHSHVYWYRQLPEEGLKFMVYLQKENIIDESGMPKERFSAEFPKEGPSILRIQQVVRGDSAAYFCASSPPAGTSNYGYTFGSGTRLTVV.

The CDR3 loop is CASSYLEGPNEQYF. In DNA, the CDR3 is TGTGCCAGCAGTTACCTGGAGGGGCCAAACGAGCAGTACTTC. The chain recombines TRBV6-6 with TRBJ2-7; D may be TRBD2 (6 bases). Germline CDR1 is MNHNY and CDR2 is SVGAGI (reference sequence). V lost 2 bases and J lost 5, with 13 bases in between. This CDR3 has 14 residues.

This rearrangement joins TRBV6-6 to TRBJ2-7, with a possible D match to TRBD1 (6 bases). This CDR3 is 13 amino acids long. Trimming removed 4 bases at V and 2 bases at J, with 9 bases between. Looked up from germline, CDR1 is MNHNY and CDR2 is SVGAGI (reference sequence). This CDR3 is CASSWDNTYEQYF. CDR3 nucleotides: TGTGCCAGCAGTTGGGACAACACCTACGAGCAGTACTTC.

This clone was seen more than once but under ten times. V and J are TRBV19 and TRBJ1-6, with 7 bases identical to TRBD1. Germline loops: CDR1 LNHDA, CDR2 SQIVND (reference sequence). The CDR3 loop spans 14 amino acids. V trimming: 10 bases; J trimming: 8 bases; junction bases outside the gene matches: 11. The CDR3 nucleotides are TGTGCCACCGGACTCAGGGGGTGGGATTCACCCCTCCACTTT. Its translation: CATGLRGWDSPLHF.

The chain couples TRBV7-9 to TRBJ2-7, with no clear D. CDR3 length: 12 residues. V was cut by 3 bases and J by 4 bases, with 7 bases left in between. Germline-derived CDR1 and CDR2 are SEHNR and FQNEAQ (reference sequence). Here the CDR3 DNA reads TGTGCCAGCAGCTTTGAGATATACGAGCAGTACTTC. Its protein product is CASSFEIYEQYF.